This TCR beta chain was identified during a study of identical twins. Study results and caveats: Insertion counts were lower in abundant cord blood beta clonotypes, a trend that memory repertoires did not show.

This clonotype was counted only a few times. Its antigen is still unknown. The V and J ends lost 2 bases and 3 bases respectively, with 12 bases between them. Germline V gene lookup returns CDR1 MNHEY and CDR2 SVGAGI. The CDR3 consists of 15 residues. TCRdb passed the 5' RACE reads through MiXCR, listing each CDR3 protein once. The sample holds hundreds of thousands of distinct CDR3 sequences, around 12% seen once. These sequences were also reported in another study, on yellow fever vaccine responses in identical twins.

The sequenced material came from PBMCs. The chain couples TRBV6-5 to TRBJ2-3; a weak D match, TRBD1 (5 bases). The TCR was taken from a woman aged 18-29 years in good health. The CDR3 DNA is TGTGCCAGCAGTTACGGGGCGGTACTTACAGATACGCAGTATTTT. This gives the protein CASSYGAVLTDTQYF.